This T cell receptor beta chain is drawn from a study of cytomegalovirus exposure and HLA in healthy donors. This clone has only one observation. Its antigen is not identified. At one boundary the junction diverges from the germline segment, which might be a read error. The study ran its PCR with 60 Vbeta and 13 Jbeta primers. Data came from immunoSEQ multiplex PCR; TCRdb stores just in-frame clones and leaves some out. The table lists 200,000 to 250,000 clones, 77% of them singletons. General observations from the study: Relative to the approximately 680-donor mean, N-insertions were reportedly fewer in an Asian-associated ancestry cluster in a later analysis. The study found most TCR sequences rare, yet found some public TCRs in many donors. DRB1 showed the most TCR associations and HLA-C the fewest in a later analysis, as rates varied by HLA locus.

The sequencing sample was made of PBMCs. This receptor was identified in a woman aged 55-70 years in good health and CMV-seropositive.

CDR3 protein: CSSSLWGGVNTEAFF. The CDR3 bases are TGTTCCAGCAGCCTTTGGGGGGGGGTGAACACTGAAGCTTTCTTT. The V call is TRBV7-9, the J call TRBJ1-1; the D gene is possibly TRBD1 (5 bases). The CDR3 contains 15 residues. CDR1 and CDR2 from the germline V gene are SEHNR and FQNEAQ (reference sequence).